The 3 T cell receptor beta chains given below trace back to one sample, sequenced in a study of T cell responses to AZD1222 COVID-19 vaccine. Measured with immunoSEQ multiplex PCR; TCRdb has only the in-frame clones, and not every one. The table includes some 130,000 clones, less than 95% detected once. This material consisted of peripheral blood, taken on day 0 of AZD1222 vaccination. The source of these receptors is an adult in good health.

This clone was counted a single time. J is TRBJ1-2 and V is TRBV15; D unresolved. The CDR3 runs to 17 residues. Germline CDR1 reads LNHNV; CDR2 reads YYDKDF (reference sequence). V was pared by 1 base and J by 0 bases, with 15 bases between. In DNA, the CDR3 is TGTGCCACCAGCAGAGGACGAACGGACGGAGCTAACTATGGCTACACCTTC. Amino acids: CATSRGRTDGANYGYTF.

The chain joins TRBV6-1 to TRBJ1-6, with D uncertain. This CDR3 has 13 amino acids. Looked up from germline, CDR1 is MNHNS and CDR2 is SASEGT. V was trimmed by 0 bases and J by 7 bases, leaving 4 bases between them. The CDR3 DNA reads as TGTGCCAGCAGTGAAGCTCGGAATTCACCCCTCCACTTT. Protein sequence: CASSEARNSPLHF.

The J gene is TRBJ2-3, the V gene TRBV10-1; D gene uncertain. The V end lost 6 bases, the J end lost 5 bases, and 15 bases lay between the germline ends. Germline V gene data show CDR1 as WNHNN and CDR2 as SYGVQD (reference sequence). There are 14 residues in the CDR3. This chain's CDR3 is CASRAALHGDTQYF. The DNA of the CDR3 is TGCGCCAGCAGGGCGGCCTTGCACGGAGATACGCAGTATTTT.